This T cell receptor (beta chain) was identified during a study of T-cell reconstitution after alpha-beta-depleted transplantation in children (dated by TCRdb to the mid-2010s). Regarding the study in general: Using TCR repertoire profiling, the study followed T-cell immune reconstitution in a quantitative way in children after TCRalphabeta/CD19-depleted allogeneic hematopoietic cell transplantation.

The CDR3, cysteine through phenylalanine, is 13 amino acids long. Here the CDR3 DNA is all that survives: 39 bases in frame from base 1. Trimming takes 3 bases from V and 4 bases from J, and the germline ends sit 8 bases apart. Based on the germline V gene, the CDR1 and CDR2 sequences are SGHVS and FNYEAQ. The table lists this clonotype with many counts. Its antigen is unknown. It has no much larger one-base neighbor in the sample; base qualities were not kept. The library was produced with PCR. TCRdb lists the instrument as Illumina HiSeq 2500. Molecular barcoding was employed in the preparation of TCR libraries, with unique molecular identifiers being used to normalize TCRbeta repertoire quantification. The public reads were reanalyzed by TCRdb: fastp trimming at Q25, MiXCR alignment, in-frame beta chains only. Entries are consolidated by CDR3 protein sequence, retaining the most common genes and DNA. Across this sample there are 490,000 or so distinct CDR3 sequences, with approximately 12% seen only once. The ten most abundant clones make up under 7% of the sample.

Sequences were derived from PBMCs from the stem cell graft donor, sampled from the stem cell graft. The chain is made from TRBV7-6 and TRBJ2-3, with a weak D call of TRBD2 (6 bases match). The receptor's source is a human donor who donated a stem cell graft to a child with combined immunodeficiency. The DNA reads as follows: TGTGCCAGCAGCTTGCGGGGTGCAGATACGCAGTATTTT. Translated, it reads CASSLRGADTQYF.